Sequencing of this TCR beta chain was carried out in a study of regulatory T cells in long-lasting Graves disease. General study points: Persistent cases favored TRBV28, TRBJ1-2 and TRBJ2-5. Among persistent patients, a larger number of public clonotypes were shared (about 3,000) than among newly diagnosed patients (about 950). Newly diagnosed Graves' patients had higher TCR diversity than persistent ones.

A few counts support this clonotype. Its target is unknown. Stated time point: persistent/refractory GD, antithyroid drugs over 5 years with positive TRAb. RNA isolated from PBMCs was used to make the TCR library. This CDR3 contains 15 residues. CDR1 and CDR2 (germline): MNHNS, SASEGT. Losses at the gene ends were 5 bases for V and 8 bases for J; bases not matched to a gene: 12. According to the study, TCR beta libraries were built with iRepertoire HTBI primers and CDR3-region Arm-PCR. From the multiplex PCR reads, TCRdb called clonotypes with MiXCR, one entry per CDR3 protein. Found here are 650,000 to 850,000 distinct CDR3 sequences, around 30% of them singletons; the top ten hold 40% to 50%.

This TCR was recovered from a female donor with Graves disease. The sequences come from peripheral blood mononuclear cells (PBMCs), collected when the disease was refractory, from a patient treated with antithyroid drugs. V gene TRBV6-1 combines with J gene TRBJ1-2; 9 positions match TRBD1. CDR3: CASSPTGQGVWGYTF. CDR3 nucleotides: TGTGCCAGCAGTCCGACGGGACAGGGAGTTTGGGGCTACACCTTC.